A single sample gave rise to the 2 T cell receptor beta chains below, sequenced in a study of spatial heterogeneity in lung cancer. TCRdb fed the 5' RACE reads into MiXCR, producing one record per CDR3 protein. The table includes around 110,000 distinct CDR3 sequences, 9% to 15% detected once. Time point here: blood at routine non-recurrence follow-up after resection. Tumor, nontumor lung or frozen PBMC supplied whole RNA, sequenced without sorting. The starting material was PBMCs, obtained at follow-up. These receptors were taken from a male donor with early-stage non-small cell lung cancer.

This clonotype appeared many times. The rearrangement links TRBV10-3 to TRBJ2-5, with TRBD1 matching 12 bases. The germline CDR1 and CDR2 sequences are ENHRY and SYGVKD. This CDR3 is built from 16 residues. J lost 6 bases, V lost 6 bases, and 11 bases had no gene match. The CDR3 nucleotides read TGTGCCATCAGCGGGGGGACAGGGGGCGATGGAAAGACCCAGTACTTC. Amino acid sequence: CAISGGTGGDGKTQYF.

The chain is built from TRBV10-3 and TRBJ1-4, with 7 bases aligning to TRBD1. The CDR3 extends over 14 amino acids. Germline CDR1 reads ENHRY; CDR2 reads SYGVKD. Trimming cost V 6 bases and J 5 bases; bases outside gene matches: 6. The chain's CDR3 is CAIRSGQNNEKLFF. CDR3 nucleotides: TGTGCCATCAGGTCGGGACAGAACAATGAAAAACTGTTTTTT.